This TCR beta chain was profiled in a study of vaccination and CD4 T cells after COVID-19. About the research overall: Four females and six males made up the convalescents, two of whom were Hispanic. Study-level results: In convalescent patients, 304 of 307 vaccine-specific clones were mono-reactive for SARS-CoV-2 spike.

The treatment was: roughly ten-day PBMC culture with coronavirus spike peptide pools or control peptides (ViraFEST assay). Once peptide pools had expanded antigen-specific T cells, ViraFEST sequenced TCRs. Wells contained some 1.9 million PBMCs each, and these were cultured with 10 IU/ml IL-2 and around 10 ug/ml peptide pools. Researchers used the Oncomine TCR Beta short-read assay to sequence DNA from cultured CD4+ T cells. MiXCR was run by TCRdb on the PCR reads, yielding one entry per CDR3 protein. The sample consists of fewer than 20,000 distinct CDR3 sequences, about 56% of them appearing once. Per the germline V gene, CDR1 is DFQATT and CDR2 is SNEGSKA (reference sequence). Trimming took off 4 bases at V and 10 bases at J, with 10 bases between the two ends. The CDR3 extends over 10 amino acids. Concerning this clonotype itself: The antigen is unknown.

This TCR derives from a human donor who had recovered from COVID-19. Specimen: CD4+ T cells from blood, cultured in vitro, collected before SARS-CoV-2 vaccination. This sequence joins TRBV20-1 and TRBJ1-1; D may be TRBD1 (6 bases). CDR3 amino acids: CSATGHGAFF. The CDR3 DNA reads as TGCAGTGCTACGGGACATGGAGCTTTCTTT.